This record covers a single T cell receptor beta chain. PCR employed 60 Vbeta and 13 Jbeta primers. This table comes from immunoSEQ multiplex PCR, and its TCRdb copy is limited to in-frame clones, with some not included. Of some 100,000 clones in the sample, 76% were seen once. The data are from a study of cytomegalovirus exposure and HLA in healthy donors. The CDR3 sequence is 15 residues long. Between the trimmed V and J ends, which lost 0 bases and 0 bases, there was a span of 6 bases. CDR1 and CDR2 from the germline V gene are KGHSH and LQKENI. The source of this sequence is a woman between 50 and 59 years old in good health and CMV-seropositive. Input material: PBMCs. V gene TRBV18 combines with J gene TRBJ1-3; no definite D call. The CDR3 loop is CASSPPSLSGNTIYF. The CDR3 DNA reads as TGTGCCAGCTCACCACCGTCCCTCTCTGGAAACACCATATATTTT. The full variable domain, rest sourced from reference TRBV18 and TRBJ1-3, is NAGVMQNPRHLVRRRGQEARLRCSPMKGHSHVYWYRQLPEEGLKFMVYLQKENIIDESGMPKERFSAEFPKEGPSILRIQQVVRGDSAAYFCASSPPSLSGNTIYFGEGSWLTVV.